Below are 28 T cell receptor beta chains sequenced from a single sample in a study of blood T cell repertoires in COVID-19. Libraries were prepared by immunoSEQ multiplex PCR; TCRdb keeps only in-frame clonotypes and omits some of them. The table records around 150,000 clones, around 90% of them present only once. Sequencing was carried out using peripheral blood. These receptors came from a woman aged 55-75 years with active or convalescent COVID-19.

V and J are TRBV14 and TRBJ2-7; D possibly corresponds to TRBD2 (6 bases). The CDR3 has 14 residues. Trimming cost V 3 bases and J 5 bases, with 14 bases left between them. The V gene's germline CDR1 is SGHDN and CDR2 FVKESK. The CDR3 sequence: CASSHAGTLHEQYF. CDR3 nucleotide sequence: TGTGCCAGCAGCCATGCAGGGACTTTACACGAGCAGTACTTC.

The chain combines TRBV7-2 with TRBJ2-7, with D maybe TRBD2 (7 bases). Trimming removed 1 base at V and 7 bases at J, with 14 bases between. Germline CDR1 reads SGHTA; CDR2 reads FQGNSA. This CDR3 is built from 14 residues. DNA of the CDR3: TGTGCCAGCAGCTTAGGTGGCAGGGGAGGGGAGCAGTACTTC. Protein product: CASSLGGRGGEQYF.

V is TRBV9 and J is TRBJ1-1; D unclear. Germline values: CDR1 SGDLS, CDR2 YYNGEE. The CDR3 runs 15 residues. Trimming took off 0 bases at V and 2 bases at J, with 11 bases between the two ends. For the CDR3, the DNA is TGTGCCAGCAGCGTAGCTGGAGAGGTTAACACTGAAGCTTTCTTT. Protein product: CASSVAGEVNTEAFF.

This chain links TRBV29-1 with TRBJ2-5; no definite D call. Trimming left V 0 bases short and J 5 bases short, with 7 bases between. The CDR3 runs 12 residues. CDR1 is SQVTM and CDR2 is ANQGSEA in the germline V gene. This CDR3 reads CSVEDLAETQYF. CDR3 bases: TGCAGCGTTGAAGATCTTGCGGAGACCCAGTACTTC.

The CDR3 region has the DNA TGTGCCAGCTCACCACCGTCACTAGCCCAAGAGACCCAGTACTTC. Translated, it gives CASSPPSLAQETQYF. This chain links TRBV18 with TRBJ2-5; D may be TRBD2 (6 bases). The ends were cut back, 0 bases at V and 1 base at J, with 9 bases in the middle. The germline CDR1 and CDR2 sequences are KGHSH and LQKENI. This CDR3 contains 15 residues.

The CDR3, as DNA: TGTGCCAGCAGTTACTCGGCTGGGACAGCAGCCTCCGAGCAGTACTTC. This gives the protein CASSYSAGTAASEQYF. The gene calls are TRBV6-5 and TRBJ2-7; 7 bases map to TRBD1. Losses at the gene ends were 0 bases for V and 6 bases for J; bases not matched to a gene: 11. The length of the CDR3 is 16 residues. Germline loops: CDR1 MNHEY, CDR2 SVGAGI.

This clone was observed a single time. The rearrangement joins TRBV9 to TRBJ1-6; 7 bases line up with TRBD1. Germline V lookup: CDR1 SGDLS, CDR2 YYNGEE. V shed 0 bases, J shed 6 bases, and the junction held 6 bases outside the gene matches. The CDR3 is 16 residues long. The CDR3 region is CASSVGGTAANSPLHF. The CDR3 DNA reads as TGTGCCAGCAGCGTAGGGGGGACAGCTGCTAATTCACCCCTCCACTTT.

The chain carries TRBV4-2 and TRBJ2-5, with a possible D match to TRBD1 (5 bases). Between the trimmed V and J ends, which lost 4 bases and 4 bases, there was a span of 19 bases. There are 16 residues in the CDR3. CDR1 LGHNA and CDR2 YNFKEQ come from the germline V gene. CDR3: CASSPQGSDPRETQYF. The CDR3 DNA sequence: TGTGCCAGCAGCCCCCAGGGCAGCGACCCTCGAGAGACCCAGTACTTC.

The chain is built from TRBV6-2 or TRBV6-3 and TRBJ2-5; 10 bases are a match to TRBD2. Germline V gene lookup returns CDR1 MNHEY and CDR2 SVGEGT. J was trimmed by 5 bases and V by 4 bases; bases with no gene match: 10. The CDR3 consists of 16 residues. The CDR3 region is CASSFERGGLKETQYF. The CDR3 bases are TGTGCCAGCAGTTTTGAGCGGGGGGGCCTGAAGGAGACCCAGTACTTC.

This clone has a single count. The chain has TRBV4-3 and TRBJ2-2, with D perhaps matching TRBD1 (6 bases). V shed 1 base and J shed 5 bases, with 14 bases lying between them. The CDR3 spans 16 residues. Germline CDR1 is LGHNA and CDR2 is YSLEER. The CDR3 region is CASSQVGGLETGELFF. In DNA form, the CDR3 reads TGCGCCAGCAGCCAAGTTGGGGGCTTGGAGACCGGGGAGCTGTTTTTT.

As concerns this clone: The sample holds other DNA sequences that translate to the same CDR3. This chain connects TRBV7-2 to TRBJ2-7; possible D gene TRBD1, 6 bases. The germline V gene has CDR1 SGHTA and CDR2 FQGNSA. V lost 5 bases and J 2 bases, leaving 10 bases between the germline ends. This CDR3 is built from 13 residues. CDR3 nucleotides: TGTGCCAGCAGCCCGACAGGTCCCTACGAGCAGTACTTC. It encodes CASSPTGPYEQYF.

This clone was picked up one time. The V gene is TRBV3-1 (or the pseudogene TRBV3-2), the J gene TRBJ1-2; D call uncertain. CDR3 length: 9 residues. CDR1 is LGHDT, CDR2 YNNKEL, per germline (reference sequence). Trimming left V 1 base short and J 13 bases short, with 4 bases between. The CDR3 region is CASSQAPTF. DNA of the CDR3: TGTGCCAGCAGCCAAGCTCCCACCTTC.

The rearrangement uses TRBV19 and TRBJ1-2, with TRBD1 matching 12 bases. The length of the CDR3 is 15 residues. Germline V gene data show CDR1 as LNHDA and CDR2 as SQIVND (reference sequence). With V trimmed by 6 bases and J by 8 bases, 10 bases remained unmatched. The CDR3: CASRPVEGTGGGYTF. The CDR3 nucleotides are TGTGCCAGTAGGCCGGTCGAAGGGACAGGGGGCGGCTACACCTTC.

The J gene is TRBJ2-7, the V gene TRBV28; no reliable D call. The CDR3 covers 12 residues. From germline, CDR1 is MDHEN and CDR2 SYDVKM. The V end was cut by 6 bases, the J end by 0 bases, with 6 bases between. The CDR3 is CASSWASYEQYF. The CDR3 region has the DNA TGTGCCAGCAGCTGGGCCTCCTACGAGCAGTACTTC.

The V gene is TRBV10-3, the J gene TRBJ1-2, with 8 nucleotides matching TRBD1. J was trimmed by 8 bases and V by 0 bases; bases with no gene match: 5. CDR3 length: 14 amino acids. CDR1 is ENHRY, CDR2 SYGVKD, per germline. CDR3 sequence: CAISESTGDRGYTF. The DNA of the CDR3 is TGTGCCATCAGTGAGTCGACAGGGGACCGCGGCTACACCTTC.

This chain's CDR3 is CASSYVGGKSSYEQYF. In DNA, the CDR3 is TGCGCCAGCAGCTACGTGGGAGGGAAGAGCTCCTACGAGCAGTACTTC. The chain links TRBV5-1 to TRBJ2-7; 7 positions agree with TRBD2. Germline V gene data show CDR1 as SGHRS and CDR2 as YFSETQ. The CDR3 length is 16 residues. After removal of 3 bases from V and 0 bases from J, the junction contained 9 bases not matched to a gene.

The V and J genes are TRBV4-3 and TRBJ1-6; perhaps TRBD1 as D (6 bases). The length of the CDR3 is 14 residues. The V gene's germline CDR1 is LGHNA and CDR2 YSLEER. V dropped 3 bases and J dropped 7 bases, with 10 bases sitting between them. As DNA, the CDR3 is TGCGCCAGCAGCCATATTCAGGGGAATTCACCCCTCCACTTT. Its protein product is CASSHIQGNSPLHF.

The CDR3 coding sequence is TGTGCCAGTAGTATGGATCAGGGGGCGGGATACACTGAAGCTTTCTTT. Residues: CASSMDQGAGYTEAFF. The chain joins TRBV19 to TRBJ1-1, with 8 positions matching TRBD1. This CDR3 contains 16 residues. CDR1 is LNHDA, CDR2 SQIVND, per germline (reference sequence). The ends lost 3 bases at V and 3 bases at J; junction bases unmatched: 9.

J is TRBJ2-7 and V is TRBV6-2 or TRBV6-3; 9 bases map to TRBD1. V shed 3 bases and J 3 bases; nucleotides not matched to a gene: 3. CDR1 and CDR2 from the germline V gene are MNHEY and SVGEGT. The CDR3 covers 14 residues. The CDR3 sequence: CASSYWTGVYEQYF. The CDR3 DNA reads as TGTGCCAGCAGTTATTGGACAGGGGTCTACGAGCAGTACTTC.

J is TRBJ2-7 and V is TRBV12-5; 10 bases align to TRBD1. The CDR3 consists of 13 residues. Germline CDR1 LGHNT, CDR2 FRNRAP. J gave up 6 bases and V 5 bases, and 4 bases lay outside the gene matches. The CDR3 DNA is TGTGCTAGTGGTCCGACAGGGGGCGGCGAGCAGTACTTC. This gives the protein CASGPTGGGEQYF. The variable domain in full, with the rest retrieved from reference TRBV12-5 and TRBJ2-7, is DARVTQTPRHKVTEMGQEVTMRCQPILGHNTVFWYRQTMMQGLELLAYFRNRAPLDDSGMPKDRFSAEMPDATLATLKIQPSEPRDSAVYFCASGPTGGGEQYFGPGTRLTVT.

This chain joins TRBV29-1 and TRBJ1-2; the D is unclear. Trimming left V 5 bases short and J 4 bases short, with 17 bases between. Germline assignment: CDR1 SQVTM and CDR2 ANQGSEA. The CDR3 runs 14 residues. Here the CDR3 reads CSVPLPGALYGYTF. CDR3 DNA sequence: TGCAGCGTTCCCCTCCCAGGCGCCCTCTATGGCTACACCTTC.

V and J are TRBV19 and TRBJ1-5; 7 nucleotides line up with TRBD1. This CDR3 spans 19 amino acids. Per the germline V gene, CDR1 is LNHDA and CDR2 is SQIVND (reference sequence). With V trimmed by 0 bases and J by 0 bases, 11 bases remained unmatched. The CDR3 DNA follows: TGTGCCAGTAGTATAGATCCCCCCGGACAGGTGGGTAGCAATCAGCCCCAGCATTTT. Translated: CASSIDPPGQVGSNQPQHF.

The V and J genes are TRBV7-9 and TRBJ1-2, with D unclear. CDR1 SEHNR and CDR2 FQNEAQ come from the germline V gene (reference sequence). The CDR3 covers 13 residues. The V end lost 1 base, the J end lost 5 bases, and 8 bases lay between the germline ends. The CDR3 bases are TGTGCCAGCAGCTTAGACAGTTGGTATGGCTACACCTTC. Encoded protein: CASSLDSWYGYTF.

This CDR3 reads CASSRYNEQFF. The CDR3 nucleotides read TGTGCCAGCAGCCGGTACAATGAGCAGTTCTTC. The chain employs TRBV7-9 and TRBJ2-1; D is uncertain. The CDR3 extends over 11 amino acids. Trimming left V 5 bases short and J 4 bases short, with 3 bases between. Germline V gene sequence: CDR1 SEHNR, CDR2 FQNEAQ (reference sequence).

The chain combines TRBV19 with TRBJ1-4, with D possibly being TRBD1 (5 bases). Germline V gene data show CDR1 as LNHDA and CDR2 as SQIVND (reference sequence). This CDR3 contains 14 residues. V lost 1 base to trimming and J lost 8 bases, with 11 bases between them. The CDR3 DNA reads as TGTGCCAGTAGTATAGCCCCAGGGCGCGAAAAACTGTTTTTT. This sequence encodes CASSIAPGREKLFF.

The V gene is TRBV6-2 or TRBV6-3, the J gene TRBJ1-5; D is unclear. Between the trimmed V and J ends, which lost 0 bases and 6 bases, there was a span of 15 bases. The germline gives CDR1 MNHEY, CDR2 SVGEGT. This CDR3 comprises 16 residues. CDR3 nucleotide sequence: TGTGCCAGCAGTTACTCGCTAAGGACTTCGGGTCAGCCCCAGCATTTT. This sequence encodes CASSYSLRTSGQPQHF.

The rearrangement uses TRBV5-5 and TRBJ1-5, with D tentatively TRBD1 (5 bases). Germline CDR1 SGHKS, CDR2 YYEKEE (reference sequence). The V end lost 0 bases, the J end lost 5 bases, and 12 bases lay between the germline ends. This CDR3 contains 15 residues. CDR3 sequence (DNA): TGTGCCAGCAGCTTGGGCCCAGGGCCTGATCAGCCCCAGCATTTT. Its protein is CASSLGPGPDQPQHF.

The gene calls are TRBV4-2 and TRBJ2-2; 13 bases match TRBD2. The germline V gene encodes CDR1 LGHNA and CDR2 YNFKEQ. This CDR3 spans 18 amino acids. Trimming took 0 bases from V and 4 from J; bases not matched to a gene: 5. The CDR3 protein is CASSQDMGTSGATGELFF. The CDR3 DNA sequence: TGTGCCAGCAGCCAAGATATGGGGACTAGCGGGGCCACCGGGGAGCTGTTTTTT.